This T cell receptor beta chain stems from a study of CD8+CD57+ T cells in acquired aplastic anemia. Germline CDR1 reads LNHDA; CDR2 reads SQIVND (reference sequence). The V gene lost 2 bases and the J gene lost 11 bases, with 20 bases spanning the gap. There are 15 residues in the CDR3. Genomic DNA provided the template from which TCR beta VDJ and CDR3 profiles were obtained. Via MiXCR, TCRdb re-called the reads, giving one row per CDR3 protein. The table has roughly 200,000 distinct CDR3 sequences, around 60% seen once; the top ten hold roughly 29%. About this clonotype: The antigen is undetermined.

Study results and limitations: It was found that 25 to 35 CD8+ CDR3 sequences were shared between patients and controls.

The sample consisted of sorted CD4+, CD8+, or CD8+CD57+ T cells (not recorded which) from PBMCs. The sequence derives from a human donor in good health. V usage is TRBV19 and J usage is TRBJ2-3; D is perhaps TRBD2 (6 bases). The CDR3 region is CASSISLAVYNEQYF. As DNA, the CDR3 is TGTGCCAGTAGTATATCACTAGCCGTGTACAATGAGCAGTATTTT.